Presented here are 23 T cell receptor beta chains from one specimen sequenced in a study of blood T cell repertoires in COVID-19. Assay: immunoSEQ multiplex PCR; the TCRdb copy retains only in-frame clones and omits some. The table includes about 300,000 clones, around 92% detected once. Sequencing was done on a sample of peripheral blood. The receptors were gathered from a man younger than 35 who had recovered from COVID-19.

The rearrangement uses TRBV2 and TRBJ1-4; a weak D match, TRBD1 (6 bases). Germline V lookup: CDR1 SNHLY, CDR2 FYNNEI. The CDR3 sequence is 14 residues long. The V end lost 6 bases, the J end lost 5 bases, and 13 bases lay between the germline ends. The DNA for the CDR3 is TGTGCCAGCAGAACATCGGACAGAAATGAAAAACTGTTTTTT. Translating it yields CASRTSDRNEKLFF.

This clone was detected once. The chain couples TRBV9 to TRBJ1-2, with D possibly TRBD1 on 5 matching bases. Trimming cost V 2 bases and J 2 bases, with 25 bases left between them. This CDR3 is built from 19 residues. Germline V CDR1 and CDR2: SGDLS, YYNGEE. Here the CDR3 reads CASSVAGGSLMATNYGYTF. The CDR3 nucleotides read TGTGCCAGCAGCGTTGCCGGGGGGTCTTTAATGGCCACAAACTATGGCTACACCTTC.

Points on this clone: Within the sample, other DNA sequences also encode this same CDR3. V is TRBV27 and J is TRBJ2-7, with TRBD1 matching 7 bases. Germline CDR1 reads MNHEY; CDR2 reads SMNVEV (reference sequence). The CDR3 consists of 13 residues. The V and J ends lost 3 bases and 2 bases, in that order; junction bases with no gene match: 1. The chain's CDR3 is CASSLQGAYEQYF. The DNA for the CDR3 is TGTGCCAGCAGTTTGCAGGGGGCCTACGAGCAGTACTTC.

The chain is built from TRBV19 and TRBJ2-3; 7 bases align to TRBD2. Trimming took 3 bases from V and 4 from J; bases not matched to a gene: 7. The germline V gene has CDR1 LNHDA and CDR2 SQIVND (reference sequence). This CDR3 has 15 residues. The CDR3 is CASSIGTRGADTQYF. The CDR3 region has the DNA TGTGCCAGTAGTATCGGGACCCGGGGGGCAGATACGCAGTATTTT.

The V and J genes are TRBV6-5 and TRBJ2-1; 10 bases fit TRBD1. CDR1 and CDR2 from the germline V gene are MNHEY and SVGAGI. V shed 6 bases, J shed 5 bases, and the junction held 4 bases outside the gene matches. This CDR3 spans 14 amino acids. The CDR3: CASRRDRGHNEQFF. DNA of the CDR3: TGTGCCAGCAGAAGGGACAGGGGTCACAATGAGCAGTTCTTC.

V is TRBV19 and J is TRBJ1-5; 9 nucleotides agree with TRBD1. The V and J ends lost 7 bases and 1 base, in that order; junction bases with no gene match: 8. CDR3 length: 16 residues. Per germline, CDR1 LNHDA and CDR2 SQIVND (reference sequence). The CDR3 protein is CASTGTGKISNQPQHF. CDR3 DNA sequence: TGTGCCAGTACCGGGACAGGGAAAATAAGCAATCAGCCCCAGCATTTT. The variable domain in full, completed from reference TRBV19 and TRBJ1-5, reads DGGITQSPKYLFRKEGQNVTLSCEQNLNHDAMYWYRQDPGQGLRLIYYSQIVNDFQKGDIAEGYSVSREKKESFPLTVTSAQKNPTAFYLCASTGTGKISNQPQHFGDGTRLSIL.

V usage is TRBV11-2 and J usage is TRBJ2-3, with 8 bases identical to TRBD2. In germline, CDR1 is SGHAT, CDR2 FQNNGV. V was pared by 5 bases and J by 7 bases, with 11 bases of the junction left unmatched. The CDR3 is 15 amino acids. The CDR3 DNA reads TGTGCCAGCAGCCCCGTAGCGGGACCCCCAAATACGCAGTATTTT. This translates into CASSPVAGPPNTQYF.

The V call is TRBV18, the J call TRBJ1-5; weak D call: TRBD1 (5 bases). This CDR3 is 13 amino acids long. Germline CDR1 is KGHSH and CDR2 is LQKENI. The ends were cut back, 10 bases at V and 7 bases at J, with 17 bases in the middle. The CDR3 region has the DNA TGTGCCACCGGTTCCAGGGAAGACCAGCCCCAGCATTTT. Residues: CATGSREDQPQHF. Supplemented by reference TRBV18 and TRBJ1-5, the full variable domain reads NAGVMQNPRHLVRRRGQEARLRCSPMKGHSHVYWYRQLPEEGLKFMVYLQKENIIDESGMPKERFSAEFPKEGPSILRIQQVVRGDSAAYFCATGSREDQPQHFGDGTRLSIL.

On this clone itself: Different DNA sequences within this sample yield the same CDR3. V is TRBV5-1 and J is TRBJ1-1, with D possibly matching TRBD1 (5 bases). Germline V gives CDR1 SGHRS, CDR2 YFSETQ. Trimming took 1 base from V and 1 from J, leaving 8 bases between them. The CDR3 sequence is 14 residues long. For the CDR3, the DNA is TGCGCCAGCAGCTTGTCCGGGGGGAACACTGAAGCTTTCTTT. This codes for CASSLSGGNTEAFF. Together with reference TRBV5-1 and TRBJ1-1, the CDR3 gives the full variable domain: KAGVTQTPRYLIKTRGQQVTLSCSPISGHRSVSWYQQTPGQGLQFLFEYFSETQRNKGNFPGRFSGRQFSNSRSEMNVSTLELGDSALYLCASSLSGGNTEAFFGQGTRLTVV.

V gene TRBV2 combines with J gene TRBJ1-3, with 8 positions matching TRBD1. Trimming cost V 0 bases and J 0 bases; bases outside gene matches: 7. Germline V gene sequence: CDR1 SNHLY, CDR2 FYNNEI. This CDR3 is 18 amino acids long. CDR3 amino acids: CASSEAPGQVASGNTIYF. CDR3 nucleotides: TGTGCCAGCAGTGAAGCTCCGGGACAGGTAGCCTCTGGAAACACCATATATTTT.

The V and J genes are TRBV11-1 and TRBJ2-3; tentatively, D is TRBD1 (5 bases). Germline CDR1 reads SGHAT; CDR2 reads FQDESV (reference sequence). V was clipped by 6 bases and J by 5 bases, with 12 bases between them. The CDR3 totals 13 residues. The CDR3 coding sequence is TGTGCCAGCAGTTACAAGGGGATAGATACGCAGTATTTT. Its translation: CASSYKGIDTQYF.

This clone has only one observation. The chain employs TRBV2 and TRBJ2-7; TRBD1 matches at 9 bases. Trimming took 8 bases from V and 3 from J; bases not matched to a gene: 5. This CDR3 contains 13 residues. Germline lookup yields CDR1 SNHLY and CDR2 FYNNEI. CDR3 region: CASGGDRVYEQYF. The CDR3 DNA reads as TGTGCCAGCGGCGGGGACAGGGTCTACGAGCAGTACTTC.

The genes are TRBV2 and TRBJ2-6, with D maybe TRBD2 (5 bases). The length of the CDR3 is 15 residues. V was pared by 0 bases and J by 4 bases, with 7 bases between. Germline V gene lookup returns CDR1 SNHLY and CDR2 FYNNEI. The CDR3 DNA is TGTGCCAGCAGTGAAGCGGAGGTCGGGGCCAACGTCCTGACTTTC. This codes for CASSEAEVGANVLTF.

This clone was seen a single time. V and J are TRBV29-1 and TRBJ1-1, with 7 bases that match TRBD1. The CDR3 runs to 13 residues. Per the germline V gene, CDR1 is SQVTM and CDR2 is ANQGSEA. Trimming cost V 7 bases and J 8 bases; bases outside gene matches: 13. The CDR3 reads CSAGTVGNGEAFF. CDR3 coding DNA: TGCAGCGCCGGGACAGTGGGAAACGGGGAAGCTTTCTTT.

This clone was seen a few times. V is TRBV11-2 and J is TRBJ2-7; D is ambiguous. CDR1 is SGHAT, CDR2 FQNNGV, per germline. CDR3 length: 13 amino acids. Trimming stripped 1 base from V and 0 bases from J, with 4 bases between. The chain's CDR3 is CASSLGVSYEQYF. The CDR3 region has the DNA TGTGCCAGCAGCTTAGGCGTCTCCTACGAGCAGTACTTC.

This chain links TRBV6-5 with TRBJ2-7; 9 bases agree with TRBD1. V shed 0 bases, J shed 3 bases, and the junction held 0 bases outside the gene matches. The germline gives CDR1 MNHEY, CDR2 SVGAGI. The CDR3 has 14 amino acids. Written as DNA, the CDR3 is TGTGCCAGCAGTTACTCGACAGGGGGCTACGAGCAGTACTTC. This encodes CASSYSTGGYEQYF.

The V and J genes are TRBV6-1 and TRBJ2-1; TRBD1 matches at 9 bases. The CDR3 covers 18 residues. Trimming removed 0 bases from V and 0 bases from J; junction bases left unmatched: 6. Germline V gene data show CDR1 as MNHNS and CDR2 as SASEGT. CDR3 region: CASSEAGLGQGSYNEQFF. The CDR3 nucleotides are TGTGCCAGCAGTGAAGCGGGTTTGGGACAGGGCTCCTACAATGAGCAGTTCTTC.

This clone was picked up one time. V gene TRBV18 combines with J gene TRBJ2-1; 10 bases are a match to TRBD1. The CDR3 is 14 residues long. V was clipped by 1 base and J by 9 bases; unmatched bases: 3. Per the germline V gene, CDR1 is KGHSH and CDR2 is LQKENI. In nucleotides, the CDR3 is TGTGCCAGCTCACCACGACAGGGGGCGCCTGAGCAGTTCTTC. Protein product: CASSPRQGAPEQFF.

The CDR3 sequence: CASSFSEQSYEQYF. The CDR3 coding sequence is TGTGCCAGCAGCTTTTCGGAGCAGTCCTACGAGCAGTACTTC. The J gene is TRBJ2-7, the V gene TRBV7-8; the D is unclear. CDR1 and CDR2 from the germline V gene are SGHVS and FQNEAQ. V was shortened by 3 bases and J by 1 base, with 10 bases between the two germline ends. The CDR3 consists of 14 residues.

This clone was detected only once. This chain joins TRBV24-1 and TRBJ2-5; 10 bases map to TRBD1. Germline V CDR1 and CDR2: KGHDR, SFDVKD. The length of the CDR3 is 17 residues. V lost 3 bases and J lost 0; bases outside the gene matches: 6. The CDR3 region has the DNA TGTGCCACCAGTGATGCGGGGACAGGGGTTTACCAAGAGACCCAGTACTTC. Protein: CATSDAGTGVYQETQYF.

The chain uses TRBV27 and TRBJ1-2; 7 nucleotides match TRBD1. The CDR3 runs to 13 residues. Germline V gene lookup returns CDR1 MNHEY and CDR2 SMNVEV (reference sequence). The ends lost 3 bases at V and 5 bases at J; junction bases unmatched: 3. The CDR3 here is CASSFGQAYGYTF. In DNA, the CDR3 is TGTGCCAGCAGTTTCGGACAGGCGTATGGCTACACCTTC.

The chain combines TRBV5-4 with TRBJ2-5; 8 bases match TRBD2. Germline assignment: CDR1 SGHNT and CDR2 YYREEE (reference sequence). With V trimmed by 4 bases and J by 3 bases, 5 bases remained unmatched. The CDR3 contains 14 residues. DNA of the CDR3: TGTGCCAGCAGCCCCGGGACTAGTAAAGAGACCCAGTACTTC. Protein: CASSPGTSKETQYF.

The chain combines TRBV27 with TRBJ1-4, with 10 bases fitting TRBD1. Germline V CDR1 and CDR2: MNHEY, SMNVEV (reference sequence). This CDR3 is 17 amino acids long. J was trimmed by 7 bases and V by 5 bases; bases with no gene match: 13. CDR3 in amino acids: CASSDSGTGVFSEKLFF. CDR3 nucleotide sequence: TGTGCCAGCAGTGACTCAGGGACAGGGGTCTTCAGTGAAAAACTGTTTTTT.